This record looks at one T cell receptor (beta chain) sequence and its context. The antigen is undetermined. The CDR3 is 16 residues long. Germline V CDR1 and CDR2: SGDLS, YYNGEE. J was trimmed by 5 bases and V by 0 bases; bases with no gene match: 9. The record originates from a study of Ad26.COV2.S vaccination and SARS-CoV-2 variants. Study-wide background: Ad26.COV2.S given intramuscularly, once or twice 56 days apart.

Generated by immunoSEQ multiplex PCR, the TCRdb table keeps only in-frame clones and is missing some. This table holds 250,000 to 300,000 clones, around 87% found once. Whole-study results and caveats: Possible underestimation of total T cell responses by the TCR breadth and depth analyses was noted. Substantial breadth was reportedly displayed by spike-specific CD8+ and CD4+ T cell responses after vaccination.

Treatment: roughly 20 received Ad26.COV2.S at low or high dose, single or two shots; about 5 received placebo; per-sample allocation not given. Sampling was performed 63 days after the first vaccine or placebo injection. The chain employs TRBV9 and TRBJ2-3; the match to TRBD2 covers 7 bases. This clonotype was sampled from a person aged 18-65 years who received the Ad26.COV2.S COVID-19 vaccine or a placebo. The sample was peripheral blood, taken in a trial of Ad26.COV2.S vaccine versus placebo. Here the CDR3 DNA reads TGTGCCAGCAGCGTAGCAGGGAGGGGTTATATAGATACGCAGTATTTT. Residues: CASSVAGRGYIDTQYF.